This T cell receptor (beta chain) was captured in a study of shared clonotypes between healthy human individuals. The CDR3 covers 17 residues. With 4 bases clipped from V and 1 base from J, the junction kept 9 bases outside the gene matches. Looked up from germline, CDR1 is SGHRS and CDR2 is YFSETQ. Sequencing used immunoSEQ multiplex PCR; TCRdb keeps in-frame clones, though not all of them. The profile shows over 2 million clones, less than 95% of them singletons. The clonotype comes from a man younger than 35 in good health. Some clones in this sample may be carry-over from other donors' samples. Source material: naive CD4+ T cells from PBMCs. Subset here: CD45RA+ positively selected. This chain uses TRBV5-1 with TRBJ2-2; TRBD2 matches at 8 bases. CDR3 region: CASSTDPSGRNTGELFF. The CDR3 DNA reads TGCGCCAGCAGCACCGACCCTAGCGGGCGGAACACCGGGGAGCTGTTTTTT.